The 20 T cell receptor beta chains reported below all come from one sample, sequenced in a study of control samples from healthy donors and cancer patients. Repertoires were generated with immunoSEQ multiplex PCR, while TCRdb's copy carries only in-frame clones and drops some. The sample shows some 130,000 clones, about 88% of them seen only once. Sample: blood. The receptors come from a woman in her 30s in good health.

The V gene is TRBV14, the J gene TRBJ2-1, with D possibly matching TRBD2 (6 bases). The CDR3 contains 13 residues. The germline V and J ends were trimmed by 1 base and 8 bases, with 9 bases remaining between them. Per the germline V gene, CDR1 is SGHDN and CDR2 is FVKESK. CDR3 coding DNA: TGTGCCAGCAGCCAAGTACTAGCCTATGAGCAGTTCTTC. Translated, it gives CASSQVLAYEQFF.

V usage is TRBV10-3 and J usage is TRBJ2-1; TRBD2 aligns across 10 bases. Trimming cost V 10 bases and J 8 bases; bases outside gene matches: 8. Per germline, CDR1 ENHRY and CDR2 SYGVKD. The CDR3 is 13 residues long. CDR3 residues: CATRAGGIHEQFF. DNA for the CDR3: TGTGCCACAAGAGCGGGAGGGATCCATGAGCAGTTCTTC.

This clone appeared a single time. The chain recombines TRBV20-1 with TRBJ2-7; tentative D call: TRBD1 (6 bases). The V and J ends lost 3 bases and 4 bases respectively, with 16 bases between them. Germline assignment: CDR1 DFQATT and CDR2 SNEGSKA (reference sequence). The CDR3 is 14 residues long. In DNA, the CDR3 is TGCAGTGCTAGTGTGCCAGGGGTCTATTACGAGCAGTACTTC. Translating gives CSASVPGVYYEQYF.

The chain has TRBV10-3 and TRBJ1-4; D gene ambiguous. V was pared by 0 bases and J by 5 bases, with 10 bases between. Germline V gene data show CDR1 as ENHRY and CDR2 as SYGVKD. This CDR3 region has 15 residues. The CDR3, as DNA: TGTGCCATCAGTGAGTCGCAGGACGGGAATGAAAAACTGTTTTTT. Translation: CAISESQDGNEKLFF.

This clone was picked up one time. This rearrangement joins TRBV24-1 to TRBJ1-3, with D possibly TRBD1 on 5 matching bases. This CDR3 has 15 residues. The germline V gene encodes CDR1 KGHDR and CDR2 SFDVKD. Trimming removed 10 bases from V and 3 bases from J, with 18 bases in between. In DNA, the CDR3 is TGTGCCACTATGGGGGATCCGACAAGTGGAAACACCATATATTTT. This encodes CATMGDPTSGNTIYF.

This chain connects TRBV30 to TRBJ1-4, with a weak D call TRBD1 (6 bases). Per germline, CDR1 GTSNPN and CDR2 SVGIG (reference sequence). Trimming left V 4 bases short and J 3 bases short, with 15 bases between. The CDR3 covers 15 residues. For the CDR3, the DNA is TGTGCCTGGAAGGCAGGGGAGGTTTCTAATGAAAAACTGTTTTTT. Its protein is CAWKAGEVSNEKLFF. Drawing the rest from reference TRBV30 and TRBJ1-4, the complete variable domain is SQTIHQWPATLVQPVGSPLSLECTVEGTSNPNLYWYRQAAGRGLQLLFYSVGIGQISSEVPQNLSASRPQDRQFILSSKKLLLSDSGFYLCAWKAGEVSNEKLFFGSGTQLSVL.

The chain employs TRBV7-2 and TRBJ2-1; TRBD2 matches 11 bases. The CDR3 runs to 17 residues. Per germline, CDR1 SGHTA and CDR2 FQGNSA. The V and J ends lost 0 bases and 6 bases, in that order; junction bases with no gene match: 7. The CDR3 DNA follows: TGTGCCAGCAGCTTAGCGCCGGGACTAGCGGCTCGCAATGAGCAGTTCTTC. Translating gives CASSLAPGLAARNEQFF.

The gene calls are TRBV19 and TRBJ1-1; D gene ambiguous. Germline-derived CDR1 and CDR2 are LNHDA and SQIVND (reference sequence). The CDR3 totals 17 residues. V dropped 3 bases and J dropped 0 bases, with 17 bases sitting between them. The CDR3 is CASSMVAQPAMNTEAFF. The DNA for the CDR3 is TGTGCCAGTAGTATGGTAGCACAGCCTGCTATGAACACTGAAGCTTTCTTT.

The genes are TRBV6-4 and TRBJ1-5; D is unresolved. The CDR3 has 14 residues. V was clipped by 8 bases and J by 0 bases, with 11 bases between them. Per the germline V gene, CDR1 is MRHNA and CDR2 is SNTAGT. This chain's CDR3 is CASPLRASNQPQHF. CDR3 nucleotide sequence: TGTGCCAGCCCCCTTCGAGCTAGCAATCAGCCCCAGCATTTT.

This chain links TRBV19 with TRBJ2-2; D gene ambiguous. Germline values: CDR1 LNHDA, CDR2 SQIVND (reference sequence). Trimming cost V 7 bases and J 10 bases, with 10 bases left between them. The CDR3 sequence is 11 residues long. The CDR3 is CASTERTELFF. The DNA for the CDR3 is TGTGCCAGTACCGAAAGGACGGAGCTGTTTTTT. The complete variable domain, with remaining parts taken from reference TRBV19 and TRBJ2-2, reads DGGITQSPKYLFRKEGQNVTLSCEQNLNHDAMYWYRQDPGQGLRLIYYSQIVNDFQKGDIAEGYSVSREKKESFPLTVTSAQKNPTAFYLCASTERTELFFGEGSRLTVL.

The rearrangement links TRBV19 to TRBJ2-2; D is uncertain. V dropped 7 bases and J dropped 8 bases, with 17 bases sitting between them. Germline V gene sequence: CDR1 LNHDA, CDR2 SQIVND (reference sequence). The CDR3 is made up of 14 amino acids. CDR3 in DNA: TGTGCCAGTACTAAACTGACGGAAGGGGGGGAGCTGTTTTTT. Translation: CASTKLTEGGELFF.

The chain carries TRBV5-1 and TRBJ2-1, with 8 bases lining up with TRBD2. CDR1 and CDR2 from the germline V gene are SGHRS and YFSETQ. The V segment lost 3 bases and the J segment 3 bases; nucleotides outside the gene matches: 5. The CDR3 consists of 15 residues. The DNA of the CDR3 is TGCGCCAGCAGCTCCGGACTAGCAGTCTACAATGAGCAGTTCTTC. It yields the protein CASSSGLAVYNEQFF.

The chain is built from TRBV14 and TRBJ2-7; D is unclear. The CDR3 is 15 amino acids. V lost 0 bases to trimming and J lost 6 bases, with 15 bases between them. Germline V gene lookup returns CDR1 SGHDN and CDR2 FVKESK. Written as DNA, the CDR3 is TGTGCCAGCAGCCAAGAGGTAGGGAAATATACCGAGCAGTACTTC. Its translation is CASSQEVGKYTEQYF.

The chain is built from TRBV5-1 and TRBJ1-1, with D possibly TRBD1 on 5 matching bases. This CDR3 contains 15 residues. Trimming took off 2 bases at V and 1 base at J, with 12 bases between the two ends. Germline CDR1 is SGHRS and CDR2 is YFSETQ. CDR3: CASSFAGTWNTEAFF. The CDR3 DNA reads TGCGCCAGCAGCTTCGCCGGGACTTGGAACACTGAAGCTTTCTTT. The whole variable domain, filled in from reference TRBV5-1 and TRBJ1-1, reads KAGVTQTPRYLIKTRGQQVTLSCSPISGHRSVSWYQQTPGQGLQFLFEYFSETQRNKGNFPGRFSGRQFSNSRSEMNVSTLELGDSALYLCASSFAGTWNTEAFFGQGTRLTVV.

This clone occurred a few times. This chain uses TRBV13 with TRBJ2-3; D gene ambiguous. The CDR3 spans 12 residues. V lost 4 bases to trimming and J lost 5 bases, with 7 bases between them. Looked up from germline, CDR1 is PRHDT and CDR2 is FYEKMQ (reference sequence). For the CDR3, the DNA is TGTGCCAGCAGCTCGTTCGGAGATACGCAGTATTTT. It specifies CASSSFGDTQYF.

The chain recombines TRBV2 with TRBJ2-7, with TRBD2 matching 9 bases. V was clipped by 4 bases and J by 4 bases; unmatched bases: 5. CDR3 length equals 14 residues. Germline assignment: CDR1 SNHLY and CDR2 FYNNEI. DNA for the CDR3: TGTGCCAGCAGTGTGCTAGCGGGATCGTACGAGCAGTACTTC. It encodes CASSVLAGSYEQYF.

The gene calls are TRBV19 and TRBJ1-2; 7 bases are shared with TRBD1. The CDR3 is 14 amino acids. V shed 6 bases, J shed 3 bases, and the junction held 7 bases outside the gene matches. Per the germline V gene, CDR1 is LNHDA and CDR2 is SQIVND (reference sequence). The CDR3 reads CASRKSGTDYGYTF. The CDR3 region has the DNA TGTGCCAGTAGGAAATCCGGGACAGACTATGGCTACACCTTC. Full variable domain (missing parts from reference TRBV19 and TRBJ1-2): DGGITQSPKYLFRKEGQNVTLSCEQNLNHDAMYWYRQDPGQGLRLIYYSQIVNDFQKGDIAEGYSVSREKKESFPLTVTSAQKNPTAFYLCASRKSGTDYGYTFGSGTRLTVV.

The CDR3 nucleotides are TGTGCCAGCAGCCAAGTTGGATCCCGCTCTGGAAACACCATATATTTT. Translation gives CASSQVGSRSGNTIYF. The chain recombines TRBV4-2 with TRBJ1-3; no reliable D call. Germline V gives CDR1 LGHNA, CDR2 YNFKEQ. Trimming cost V 1 base and J 0 bases, with 10 bases left between them. The CDR3 loop spans 16 amino acids.

With respect to this clone: This specimen includes other DNA sequences encoding the same CDR3. V gene TRBV6-5 combines with J gene TRBJ1-4; D is unresolved. This CDR3 contains 14 residues. Germline loops: CDR1 MNHEY, CDR2 SVGAGI. With 2 bases removed from V and 0 bases from J, the gap between germline ends came to 4 bases. The DNA of the CDR3 is TGTGCCAGCAGTTACGGTACAACTAATGAAAAACTGTTTTTT. Translating gives CASSYGTTNEKLFF.

V is TRBV28 and J is TRBJ1-4; D is perhaps TRBD1 (5 bases). Trimming took 7 bases from V and 0 from J, leaving 18 bases between them. This CDR3 region has 17 residues. Germline V gene sequence: CDR1 MDHEN, CDR2 SYDVKM. CDR3 DNA: TGTGCCAGCAAAAGGGGAGGAAGTGAGACAACTAATGAAAAACTGTTTTTT. It codes for CASKRGGSETTNEKLFF.